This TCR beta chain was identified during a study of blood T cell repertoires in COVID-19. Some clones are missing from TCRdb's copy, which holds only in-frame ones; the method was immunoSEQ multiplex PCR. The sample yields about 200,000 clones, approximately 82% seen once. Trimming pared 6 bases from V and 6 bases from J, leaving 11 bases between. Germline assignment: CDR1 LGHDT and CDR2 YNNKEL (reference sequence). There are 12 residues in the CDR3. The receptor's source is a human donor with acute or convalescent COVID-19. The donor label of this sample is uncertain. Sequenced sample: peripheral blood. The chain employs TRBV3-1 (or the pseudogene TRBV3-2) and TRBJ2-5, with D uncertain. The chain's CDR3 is CASSPEEKTQYF. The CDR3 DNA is TGTGCCAGCAGTCCAGAGGAAAAGACCCAGTACTTC.